The clone carrying this T cell receptor (beta chain) was detected many times. This sample is drawn from a study of low-dose radiotherapy and immunotherapy resistance in tumors. This CDR3 contains 18 residues. The V gene end was trimmed by 5 bases and the J gene end by 12 bases; junction bases not matched to a gene: 24. Germline assignment: CDR1 LNHDA and CDR2 SQIVND (reference sequence). TRAV- and TRBV-specific primers primed first-strand cDNA, covering alpha and beta chains. TCR amplification involved 20 PCR cycles with a constant-region primer and V-primer adapter. TCRdb used MiXCR to reprocess the reads, holding one entry per CDR3 protein. The sample includes 85,000 to 95,000 distinct CDR3 sequences, 20% to 25% seen only once; the top ten take around 13%. Time point meaning: after trial treatment. Regarding treatment: LDRT plus nivolumab, ipilimumab, low-dose cyclophosphamide and aspirin (RACIN trial).

V gene TRBV19 combines with J gene TRBJ2-1; 8 bases line up with TRBD2. The source is a female donor with ovarian cancer. The sample consisted of PBMCs, taken after low-dose radiotherapy plus immunotherapy. The DNA for the CDR3 is TGTGCCAGTAGTCCCCACCCTCGAGCGCGGGAGGTCTACCCTGGGCAGTTCTTC. Amino acid sequence: CASSPHPRAREVYPGQFF. Combining the CDR3 with reference TRBV19 and TRBJ2-1 gives the whole variable domain DGGITQSPKYLFRKEGQNVTLSCEQNLNHDAMYWYRQDPGQGLRLIYYSQIVNDFQKGDIAEGYSVSREKKESFPLTVTSAQKNPTAFYLCASSPHPRAREVYPGQFFGPGTRLTVL.